Each of the 26 T cell receptor beta chains below was sequenced from the same sample in a study of CD8 T cells in Susac syndrome. Random-hexamer reverse transcription was applied to about 0.5 to 1 ug RNA. MiXCR was run by TCRdb on the immunoSEQ multiplex PCR reads, yielding one entry per CDR3 protein. The table includes about 180,000 distinct CDR3 sequences, around 94% detected once. The sequencing sample was made of CD4+ T cells from PBMCs. All receptors come from a human donor with Susac syndrome.

The chain couples TRBV2 to TRBJ2-5; the D is unclear. The CDR3 extends over 15 amino acids. Germline assignment: CDR1 SNHLY and CDR2 FYNNEI. V was cut by 1 base and J by 2 bases, with 11 bases left in between. This CDR3 reads CASSEERQKQETQYF. The CDR3 bases are TGTGCCAGCAGTGAAGAACGACAAAAACAAGAGACCCAGTACTTC. Full variable domain (missing parts from reference TRBV2 and TRBJ2-5): EPEVTQTPSHQVTQMGQEVILRCVPISNHLYFYWYRQILGQKVEFLVSFYNNEISEKSEIFDDQFSVERPDGSNFTLKIRSTKLEDSAMYFCASSEERQKQETQYFGPGTRLLVL.

The rearrangement joins TRBV3-1 to TRBJ1-1; a possible D gene is TRBD1 (6 bases). With 4 bases removed from V and 4 bases from J, the gap between germline ends came to 13 bases. This CDR3 has 14 residues. Germline V gene lookup returns CDR1 LGHDT and CDR2 YNNKEL (reference sequence). CDR3 region: CASSLQQGSTEAFF. CDR3 nucleotide sequence: TGTGCCAGCAGCCTACAACAGGGAAGCACTGAAGCTTTCTTT.

This chain links TRBV3-1 with TRBJ1-1; D is possibly TRBD1 (5 bases). This CDR3 is built from 15 residues. V gave up 1 base and J gave up 4 bases, with 13 bases separating them. The germline V gene encodes CDR1 LGHDT and CDR2 YNNKEL (reference sequence). The CDR3: CASSQGSRDATEAFF. CDR3 coding DNA: TGTGCCAGCAGCCAAGGAAGCAGGGACGCCACTGAAGCTTTCTTT.

The chain combines TRBV19 with TRBJ2-3; the D gene is possibly TRBD1 (6 bases). From germline, CDR1 is LNHDA and CDR2 SQIVND (reference sequence). The ends were cut back, 9 bases at V and 3 bases at J, with 19 bases in the middle. The CDR3 has 15 residues. CDR3 amino acids: CASARPGDGTDTQYF. The CDR3 DNA reads as TGTGCCAGCGCCAGACCAGGGGATGGAACAGATACGCAGTATTTT.

The CDR3 protein is CASRRTGWTEAFF. The CDR3 region has the DNA TGCGCCAGCAGACGCACAGGGTGGACTGAAGCTTTCTTT. J is TRBJ1-1 and V is TRBV4-1; possibly TRBD1 for D (6 bases). Trimming pared 6 bases from V and 5 bases from J, leaving 13 bases between. Germline CDR1 MGHRA, CDR2 YSYEKL. This CDR3 is 13 amino acids long.

The chain links TRBV2 to TRBJ2-7; 9 positions match TRBD1. V was clipped by 7 bases and J by 5 bases; unmatched bases: 6. The CDR3 loop spans 13 amino acids. Germline V gene lookup returns CDR1 SNHLY and CDR2 FYNNEI. The CDR3 DNA reads as TGTGCCAGCAACCTGGGACAGGGTAACGAGCAGTACTTC. Its translation: CASNLGQGNEQYF.

In nucleotides, the CDR3 is TGTGCCAGCAGCGTAGGAGGCACGCGGGGAGATACGCAGTATTTT. This gives the protein CASSVGGTRGDTQYF. The J gene is TRBJ2-3, the V gene TRBV9; TRBD2 might be the D (6 bases). The germline gives CDR1 SGDLS, CDR2 YYNGEE. The CDR3 totals 15 residues. The V end lost 0 bases, the J end lost 5 bases, and 13 bases lay between the germline ends.

The chain is built from TRBV12-3 or TRBV12-4 and TRBJ2-1, with TRBD2 identical over 11 bases. This CDR3 has 15 residues. The ends lost 3 bases at V and 5 bases at J; junction bases unmatched: 3. The CDR3, as DNA: TGTGCCAGCAGTTTTTGGGGACTAGCGGACAATGAGCAGTTCTTC. This encodes CASSFWGLADNEQFF.

The chain couples TRBV19 to TRBJ1-5; D unclear. V lost 2 bases and J 1 base, leaving 12 bases between the germline ends. Germline-derived CDR1 and CDR2 are LNHDA and SQIVND (reference sequence). This CDR3 contains 16 residues. Written as DNA, the CDR3 is TGTGCCAGTAGTATATACGGCCTCCAGAGCAATCAGCCCCAGCATTTT. Residues: CASSIYGLQSNQPQHF.

The gene calls are TRBV10-3 and TRBJ1-1; no clear D gene. There are 12 residues in the CDR3. The ends were cut back, 6 bases at V and 0 bases at J, with 5 bases in the middle. Germline CDR1 ENHRY, CDR2 SYGVKD. The CDR3 loop is CAIRGLNTEAFF. The DNA for the CDR3 is TGTGCCATCAGGGGTTTGAACACTGAAGCTTTCTTT.

The gene calls are TRBV19 and TRBJ2-5; D gene ambiguous. The CDR3 is 12 amino acids. The V end lost 5 bases, the J end lost 5 bases, and 9 bases lay between the germline ends. Per germline, CDR1 LNHDA and CDR2 SQIVND (reference sequence). This CDR3 is CASSRPSETQYF. In nucleotides, the CDR3 is TGTGCCAGTAGTCGGCCGTCGGAGACCCAGTACTTC.

J is TRBJ2-7 and V is TRBV27; D is ambiguous. From germline, CDR1 is MNHEY and CDR2 SMNVEV (reference sequence). V lost 5 bases to trimming and J lost 3 bases, with 17 bases between them. The CDR3 contains 15 residues. CDR3 amino acids: CASSPNPQRRYEQYF. In nucleotides, the CDR3 is TGTGCCAGCAGTCCTAACCCGCAGAGACGCTACGAGCAGTACTTC.

This clonotype was observed a single time. V usage is TRBV7-3 and J usage is TRBJ2-1; 8 bases are shared with TRBD1. After removal of 5 bases from V and 0 bases from J, the junction contained 3 bases not matched to a gene. CDR1 and CDR2 from the germline V gene are SGHTA and FQGTGA. The CDR3 has 15 residues. DNA of the CDR3: TGTGCCAGCAGCATACAGGGGGGCTCCTACAATGAGCAGTTCTTC. As protein: CASSIQGGSYNEQFF.

The chain combines TRBV2 with TRBJ1-5; no clear D. There are 12 residues in the CDR3. V was pared by 4 bases and J by 11 bases, with 12 bases between. Germline lookup yields CDR1 SNHLY and CDR2 FYNNEI. CDR3 DNA: TGTGCCAGCAGTGCTGGTGCTGGGGCCCAGCATTTT. Translating it yields CASSAGAGAQHF. The full variable domain, its missing parts supplied by reference TRBV2 and TRBJ1-5, is EPEVTQTPSHQVTQMGQEVILRCVPISNHLYFYWYRQILGQKVEFLVSFYNNEISEKSEIFDDQFSVERPDGSNFTLKIRSTKLEDSAMYFCASSAGAGAQHFGDGTRLSIL.

The chain recombines TRBV7-2 with TRBJ1-5; no definite D call. This CDR3 spans 13 amino acids. Trimming shortened V by 5 bases and J by 4 bases, and 9 bases separated the two germline ends. Germline V lookup: CDR1 SGHTA, CDR2 FQGNSA. The CDR3: CASSRVGNQPQHF. CDR3 nucleotide sequence: TGTGCCAGCAGCCGAGTGGGGAATCAGCCCCAGCATTTT.

The rearrangement joins TRBV7-9 to TRBJ2-5; D may be TRBD1 (6 bases). The CDR3 is made up of 14 amino acids. The germline CDR1 and CDR2 sequences are SEHNR and FQNEAQ (reference sequence). Deletions cut 5 bases from V and 5 bases from J, with 15 bases between. CDR3 amino acids: CASSPGQIRETQYF. The CDR3 nucleotides are TGTGCCAGCAGCCCTGGACAGATTCGGGAGACCCAGTACTTC.

This clonotype has a handful of counts. This chain uses TRBV28 with TRBJ2-6; D is unresolved. The CDR3 has 15 residues. The germline gives CDR1 MDHEN, CDR2 SYDVKM. V lost 4 bases and J lost 0, with 7 bases in between. CDR3 in amino acids: CASSSGGSGANVLTF. Written as DNA, the CDR3 is TGTGCCAGCAGTTCGGGTGGCTCTGGGGCCAACGTCCTGACTTTC.

V gene TRBV28 combines with J gene TRBJ2-7; D uncertain. The germline gives CDR1 MDHEN, CDR2 SYDVKM. Trimming removed 7 bases at V and 0 bases at J, with 16 bases between. The CDR3 is 15 amino acids. The CDR3 DNA is TGTGCCAGCATCAATAATCCCCCAAGCTCCTACGAGCAGTACTTC. It specifies CASINNPPSSYEQYF. The full variable domain, rest sourced from reference TRBV28 and TRBJ2-7, is DVKVTQSSRYLVKRTGEKVFLECVQDMDHENMFWYRQDPGLGLRLIYFSYDVKMKEKGDIPEGYSVSREKKERFSLILESASTNQTSMYLCASINNPPSSYEQYFGPGTRLTVT.

This clonotype showed up just once. This rearrangement joins TRBV27 to TRBJ1-1; D is unresolved. Trimming left V 4 bases short and J 8 bases short, with 11 bases between. There are 12 residues in the CDR3. Germline assignment: CDR1 MNHEY and CDR2 SMNVEV (reference sequence). The CDR3 here is CASSSGLGEAFF. The CDR3 coding sequence is TGTGCCAGCAGTTCTGGTTTGGGGGAAGCTTTCTTT.

The chain's CDR3 is CASSRREGGEQFF. In nucleotides, the CDR3 is TGTGCCAGCAGCCGCCGCGAGGGGGGGGAGCAGTTCTTC. The chain recombines TRBV7-9 with TRBJ2-1; tentatively, D is TRBD2 (7 bases). CDR3 length: 13 amino acids. Trimming cost V 5 bases and J 10 bases, with 15 bases left between them. Germline lookup yields CDR1 SEHNR and CDR2 FQNEAQ (reference sequence).

The CDR3 sequence is CASSQEPAKRVYNEQFF. The CDR3 DNA reads as TGCGCCAGCAGCCAAGAACCGGCCAAGAGAGTCTACAATGAGCAGTTCTTC. J is TRBJ2-1 and V is TRBV4-3; no clear D gene. Trimming pared 0 bases from V and 3 bases from J, leaving 15 bases between. CDR1 and CDR2 from the germline V gene are LGHNA and YSLEER. CDR3 length equals 17 residues.

This clonotype showed up just once. This chain links TRBV29-1 with TRBJ1-1; tentative D call: TRBD1 (5 bases). CDR3 length equals 16 residues. Per germline, CDR1 SQVTM and CDR2 ANQGSEA. The V gene lost 4 bases and the J gene lost 7 bases, with 25 bases spanning the gap. In nucleotides, the CDR3 is TGCAGCGTTGTAGTTTATGGGGGAGTAGAGATTATTGAAGCTTTCTTT. As protein: CSVVVYGGVEIIEAFF. Together with reference TRBV29-1 and TRBJ1-1, the CDR3 gives the full variable domain: SAVISQKPSRDICQRGTSLTIQCQVDSQVTMMFWYRQQPGQSLTLIATANQGSEATYESGFVIDKFPISRPNLTFSTLTVSNMSPEDSSIYLCSVVVYGGVEIIEAFFGQGTRLTVV.

The rearrangement joins TRBV7-9 to TRBJ2-7, with D possibly TRBD1 on 5 matching bases. In germline, CDR1 is SEHNR, CDR2 FQNEAQ (reference sequence). Trimming cost V 3 bases and J 5 bases, with 14 bases left between them. This CDR3 comprises 14 residues. In DNA form, the CDR3 reads TGTGCCAGCAGCTTCGAACAGGCGTATGACGAGCAGTACTTC. Translating gives CASSFEQAYDEQYF.

This clonotype was picked up one time. The chain is built from TRBV29-1 and TRBJ1-1; no reliable D call. V lost 5 bases to trimming and J lost 4 bases, with 14 bases between them. The germline V gene encodes CDR1 SQVTM and CDR2 ANQGSEA. CDR3 length equals 13 residues. The CDR3 reads CSVQPKWVTEAFF. As DNA, the CDR3 is TGCAGCGTTCAACCCAAATGGGTCACTGAAGCTTTCTTT. The variable domain in full, completed from reference TRBV29-1 and TRBJ1-1, reads SAVISQKPSRDICQRGTSLTIQCQVDSQVTMMFWYRQQPGQSLTLIATANQGSEATYESGFVIDKFPISRPNLTFSTLTVSNMSPEDSSIYLCSVQPKWVTEAFFGQGTRLTVV.

This clonotype appeared a single time. This chain uses TRBV28 with TRBJ1-5; D gene unclear. Between the trimmed V and J ends, which lost 3 bases and 1 base, there was a span of 10 bases. Per the germline V gene, CDR1 is MDHEN and CDR2 is SYDVKM. This CDR3 is built from 15 residues. CDR3 loop: CASSLDGWSNQPQHF. CDR3 coding DNA: TGTGCCAGCAGTTTGGACGGTTGGAGCAATCAGCCCCAGCATTTT.

This chain connects TRBV5-6 to TRBJ1-5; D not certain. The CDR3 has 13 amino acids. The V gene lost 0 bases and the J gene lost 7 bases, with 8 bases spanning the gap. From germline, CDR1 is SGHDT and CDR2 YYEEEE. The CDR3 DNA reads TGTGCCAGCAGCTTGGCCCGGGCACAGCCCCAGCATTTT. Residues: CASSLARAQPQHF. Looking up the rest from reference TRBV5-6 and TRBJ1-5 gives the full variable domain: DAGVTQSPTHLIKTRGQQVTLRCSPKSGHDTVSWYQQALGQGPQFIFQYYEEEERQRGNFPDRFSGHQFPNYSSELNVNALLLGDSALYLCASSLARAQPQHFGDGTRLSIL.